Sequencing of this T cell receptor beta chain was carried out in a study of cytomegalovirus exposure and HLA in healthy donors. Regarding the study as a whole: Rare TCR sequences dominated, though some public TCRs recurred in many donors. According to a subsequent analysis, TCR clusters identified in the first cohort showed a tendency to co-occur across the 120 or so validation repertoires. Cytomegalovirus-associated status was assigned to about 150 TCR beta chains. In vitro experiments confirmed that a few CMV-associated chains were specific for CMV antigens.

Data came from immunoSEQ multiplex PCR; TCRdb stores just in-frame clones and leaves some out. The repertoire holds 180,000 or so clones, with about 89% as singletons. This CDR3 has 17 residues. The germline CDR1 and CDR2 sequences are MDHEN and SYDVKM. Trimming removed 3 bases from V and 3 bases from J; junction bases left unmatched: 13. Comment on this clone: The antigen is undetermined.

The sequenced sample consisted of PBMCs. This TCR was sampled from a young man in good health and CMV-seropositive. This rearrangement joins TRBV28 to TRBJ2-7, with 8 bases that match TRBD2. The CDR3 is CASSLGLAGGQYYEQYF. DNA of the CDR3: TGTGCCAGCAGTTTGGGGCTAGCGGGTGGACAGTACTACGAGCAGTACTTC.